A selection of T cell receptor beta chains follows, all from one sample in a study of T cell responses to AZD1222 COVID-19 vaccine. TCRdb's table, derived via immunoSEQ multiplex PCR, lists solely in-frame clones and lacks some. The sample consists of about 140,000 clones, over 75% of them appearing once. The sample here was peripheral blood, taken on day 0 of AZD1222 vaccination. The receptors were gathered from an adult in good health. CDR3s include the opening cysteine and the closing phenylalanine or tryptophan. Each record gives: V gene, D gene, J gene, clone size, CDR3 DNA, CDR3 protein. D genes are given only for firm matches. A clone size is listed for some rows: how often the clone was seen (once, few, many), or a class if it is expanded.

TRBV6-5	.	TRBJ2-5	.	TGTGCCAGCAGTTACTCGAGGCTCGCCGGGTGGGAGTACTTC	CASSYSRLAGWEYF
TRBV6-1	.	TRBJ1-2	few	TGTGCCAGCAGTGAAGCGTGGGGCTCAAACTATGGCTACACCTTC	CASSEAWGSNYGYTF
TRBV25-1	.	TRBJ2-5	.	TGTGCCAGCAGTGACAGCCAAGAGACCCAGTACTTC	CASSDSQETQYF
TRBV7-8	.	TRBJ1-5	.	TGTGCCAGCAGCTTAGGATTGGTTCGAGATGCGAATCAGCCCCAGCATTTT	CASSLGLVRDANQPQHF
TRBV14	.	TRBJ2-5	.	TGTGCCAGCAGCCACAGGGCAGAGACCCAGTACTTC	CASSHRAETQYF
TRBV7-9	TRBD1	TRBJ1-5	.	TGTGCCAGCAGTAACACAGGGGTCCTGGGGCAGCCCCAGCATTTT	CASSNTGVLGQPQHF
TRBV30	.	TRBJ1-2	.	TGTGCCTGGACAGACGGCCGCTTCTATGGCTACACCTTC	CAWTDGRFYGYTF
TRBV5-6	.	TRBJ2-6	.	TGTGCCAGCAGCTCAGGAGCTGGGGCCAACGTCCTGACTTTC	CASSSGAGANVLTF
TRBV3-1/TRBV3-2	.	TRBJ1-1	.	TGTGCCAGCAGCCAAGATGGGGGGGTTAGGTCGACTGAAGCTTTCTTT	CASSQDGGVRSTEAFF
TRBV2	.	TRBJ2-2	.	TGTGCCAGCACAGTAGAACTTAACACCGGGGAGCTGTTTTTT	CASTVELNTGELFF
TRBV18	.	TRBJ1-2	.	TGTGCCAGCTCACCAACTAGCACAGGGACATATGGCTACACCTTC	CASSPTSTGTYGYTF
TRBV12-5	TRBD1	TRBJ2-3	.	TGTGCTAGTGGTTGGGACAGGGGGATCGCAGATACGCAGTATTTT	CASGWDRGIADTQYF
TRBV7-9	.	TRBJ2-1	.	TGTGCCAGCAGCCAGGGGTCTGCGGTTTGGGTCGCGGAGCAGTTCTTC	CASSQGSAVWVAEQFF
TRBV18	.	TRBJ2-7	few	TGTGCCAGCTCACCTGGGAGCTCCTACGAGCAGTACTTC	CASSPGSSYEQYF
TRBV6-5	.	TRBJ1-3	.	TGTGCCAGCAGTTACGGGGGCAACTCTGGAAACACCATATATTTT	CASSYGGNSGNTIYF